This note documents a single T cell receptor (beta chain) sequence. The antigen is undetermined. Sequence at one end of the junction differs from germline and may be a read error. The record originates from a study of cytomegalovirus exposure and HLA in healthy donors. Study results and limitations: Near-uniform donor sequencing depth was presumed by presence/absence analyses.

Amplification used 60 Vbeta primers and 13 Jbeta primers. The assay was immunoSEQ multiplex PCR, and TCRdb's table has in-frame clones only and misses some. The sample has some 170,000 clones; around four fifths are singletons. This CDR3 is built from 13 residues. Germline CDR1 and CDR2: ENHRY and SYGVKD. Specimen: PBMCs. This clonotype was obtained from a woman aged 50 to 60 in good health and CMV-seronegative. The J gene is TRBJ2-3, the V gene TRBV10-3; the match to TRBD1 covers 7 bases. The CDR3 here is CAISEYWDSPRDF. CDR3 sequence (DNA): TGTGCCATCAGCGAGTACTGGGACAGCCCCAGAGATTTT.